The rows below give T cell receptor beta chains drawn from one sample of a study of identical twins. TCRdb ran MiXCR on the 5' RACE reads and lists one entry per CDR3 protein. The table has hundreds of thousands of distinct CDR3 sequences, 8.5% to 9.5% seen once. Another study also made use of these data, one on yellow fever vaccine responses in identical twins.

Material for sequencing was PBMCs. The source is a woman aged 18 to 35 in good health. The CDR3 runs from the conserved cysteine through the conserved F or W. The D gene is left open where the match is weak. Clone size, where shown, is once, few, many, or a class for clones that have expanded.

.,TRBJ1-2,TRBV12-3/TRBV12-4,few,TGTGCCAGCAGTTTAGCGTACAGGGAGAATGGCTACACCTTC,CASSLAYRENGYTF
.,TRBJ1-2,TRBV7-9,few,TGTGCCAGCAGCGACGGAGCCAACTATGGCTACACCTTC,CASSDGANYGYTF
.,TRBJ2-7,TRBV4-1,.,TGCGCCAGCAGCCAAGACAGGGTGGGCCACGAGCAGTACTTC,CASSQDRVGHEQYF
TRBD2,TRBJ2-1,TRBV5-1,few,TGCGCCAGCAGCACTACAGCGGGGGGTCTCTATGAGCAGTTCTTC,CASSTTAGGLYEQFF
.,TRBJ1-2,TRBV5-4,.,TGTGCCAGCAGCTATAGGGCAGGGAACTATGGCTACACCTTC,CASSYRAGNYGYTF
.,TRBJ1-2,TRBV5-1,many,TGCGCCAGCAGCTTGGACGCAGCTAACTATGGCTACACCTTC,CASSLDAANYGYTF
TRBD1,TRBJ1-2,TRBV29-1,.,TGCAGCGTGACGACAGGGGGTTGGGATGGCTACACCTTC,CSVTTGGWDGYTF
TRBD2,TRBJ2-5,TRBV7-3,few,TGTGCCAGCAGCTTAGCCCAGCGGGGACAAGAGACCCAGTACTTC,CASSLAQRGQETQYF
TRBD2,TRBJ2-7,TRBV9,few,TGTGCCAGCAGCGCCCCGCTAGCGGGAGGTCCCCCCTACGAGCAGTACTTC,CASSAPLAGGPPYEQYF
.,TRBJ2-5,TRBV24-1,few,TGTGCCACCGGCGGACAGCCCACGCAAGAGACCCAGTACTTC,CATGGQPTQETQYF
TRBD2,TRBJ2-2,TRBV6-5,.,TGTGCCAGCAGTTACTTTGCTAGCGGGGGGGCTATCACCGGGGAGCTGTTTTTT,CASSYFASGGAITGELFF
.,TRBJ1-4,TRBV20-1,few,TGCAGTGCTGAGAGAAACGGGGGGCGGAGTGAAAAACTGTTTTTT,CSAERNGGRSEKLFF
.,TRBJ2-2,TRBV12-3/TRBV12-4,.,TGTGCCAGCAGTTCTTGGGTCGCGAACACCGGGGAGCTGTCTTTT,CASSSWVANTGELSF
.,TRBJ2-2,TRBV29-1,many,TGCAGCGTGCCTCGGAACCTAAAATCCGGGGAGCTGTTTTTT,CSVPRNLKSGELFF
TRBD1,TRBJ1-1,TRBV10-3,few,TGTGCCATCAGTGGGGGACAGGAGAACACTGAAGCTTTCTTT,CAISGGQENTEAFF
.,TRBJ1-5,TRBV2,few,TGTGCCAGCAGTGGGGGGCAGGGGAGCAATCAGCCCCAGCATTTT,CASSGGQGSNQPQHF
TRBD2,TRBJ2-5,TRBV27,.,TGTGCCAGCAGTATGCGGGACTATCCCGAATACTTC,CASSMRDYPEYF
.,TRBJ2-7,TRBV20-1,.,TGCAGTGCTAGAGCGATCAACTCCTACGAGCAGTACTTC,CSARAINSYEQYF
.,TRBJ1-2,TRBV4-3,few,TGCGCCAGCAGCCAAGATTCCTCGTCCGGCTATGGCTACACCTTC,CASSQDSSSGYGYTF
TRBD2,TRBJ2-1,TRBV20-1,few,TGCAGTGCTAGAGATCGGCTAGCGGGGGTCCTCTACAATGAGCAGTTCTTC,CSARDRLAGVLYNEQFF
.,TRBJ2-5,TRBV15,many,TGTGCCACCAGCAGAGAGCAGATAGGAGAGACCCAGTACTTC,CATSREQIGETQYF
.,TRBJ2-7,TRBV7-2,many,TGTGCCAGCAGCTTAAACAGGGCGGACGAGCAGTACTTC,CASSLNRADEQYF
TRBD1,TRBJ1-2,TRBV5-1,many,TGCGCCAGCAGCCATGGACAGGGAACCTTCTATGGCTACACCTTC,CASSHGQGTFYGYTF
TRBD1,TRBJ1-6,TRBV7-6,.,TGTGCCAGCAGCACCGGACAGGGAAGAGGTTCACCCCTCCACTTT,CASSTGQGRGSPLHF
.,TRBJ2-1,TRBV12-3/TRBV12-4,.,TGTGCCAGCAGTTTGTTAGGGTTCAATGAGCAGTTCTTC,CASSLLGFNEQFF
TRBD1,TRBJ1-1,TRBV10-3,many,TGTGCCATCAGCTCGGGACAGGGGGGCACTGAAGCTTTCTTT,CAISSGQGGTEAFF
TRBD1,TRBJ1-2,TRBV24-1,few,TGTGCCACCAGTGATTTAACAGGGGGACGCTACACCTTC,CATSDLTGGRYTF
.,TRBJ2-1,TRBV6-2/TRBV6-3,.,TGTGCCAGCAGTTACCTCGGGGGACCCCTGGAGTTCTTC,CASSYLGGPLEFF
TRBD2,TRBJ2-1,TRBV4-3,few,TGCGCCAGCAGCCAAGATGTGGCTAGCGGGAGCTATGAGCAGTTCTTC,CASSQDVASGSYEQFF
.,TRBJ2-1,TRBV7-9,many,TGTGCCAGCAGCTCTCAGGGTCGGGTTGAGCAGTTCTTC,CASSSQGRVEQFF
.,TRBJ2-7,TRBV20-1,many,TGCAGTGTTAGCAGAGGATCTTCCTACGAGCAGTACTTC,CSVSRGSSYEQYF
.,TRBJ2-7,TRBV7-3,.,TGTGCCAGCAGCGTAATGTTTGGGGACGAGCAGTACTTC,CASSVMFGDEQYF
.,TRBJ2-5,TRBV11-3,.,TGTGCCAGCAGCTTGAACGGCCAAGAGACCCAGTACTTC,CASSLNGQETQYF
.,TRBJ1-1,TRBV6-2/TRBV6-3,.,TGTGCCAGCAGTTACACGGCCTCAGATTGGGGGTCTGAAGCTTTCTTT,CASSYTASDWGSEAFF
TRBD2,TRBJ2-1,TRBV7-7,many,TGTGCTAGCAGCCTACGGGGGGGTGAGCAGTTCTTC,CASSLRGGEQFF
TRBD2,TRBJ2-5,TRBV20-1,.,TGCAGTGCTAGAGGGACTAGCGGGAGAGAGACCCAGTACTTC,CSARGTSGRETQYF
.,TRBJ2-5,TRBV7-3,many,TGTGCCAGCAGCCAGGGGGAGCGGGGTCGTCAAGAGACCCAGTACTTC,CASSQGERGRQETQYF
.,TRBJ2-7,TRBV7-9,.,TGTGCCAGCAGCGGAGGGACCTCTGAGCAGTACTTC,CASSGGTSEQYF
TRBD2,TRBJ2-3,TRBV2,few,TGTGCCAGCAGGGATGGGGTAGCGGGGGGCCCCACAGATACGCAGTATTTT,CASRDGVAGGPTDTQYF
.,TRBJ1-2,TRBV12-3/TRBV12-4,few,TGTGCCAGCAGCTCCAGGGTTGCTGGCTACACCTTC,CASSSRVAGYTF
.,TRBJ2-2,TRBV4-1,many,TGCGCCAGCAGCCAAGTTGGTAGGGGGAGAACCGGGGAGCTGTTTTTT,CASSQVGRGRTGELFF
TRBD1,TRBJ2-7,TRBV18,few,TGTGCCAGCTCACTACGGGACAGCCAGGACTACGAGCAGTACTTC,CASSLRDSQDYEQYF
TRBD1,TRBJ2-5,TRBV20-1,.,TGCAGTGCTCGGTTGACAGGGGGCGTAGAGACCCAGTACTTC,CSARLTGGVETQYF
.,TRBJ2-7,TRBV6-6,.,TGTGCCAGCAGTCCCCTGGAGGACTTGGAGCAGTACTTC,CASSPLEDLEQYF
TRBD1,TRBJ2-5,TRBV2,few,TGTGCCAGCAGTGCGGGACAGGGGCTCCAAGAGACCCAGTACTTC,CASSAGQGLQETQYF